This T cell receptor (beta chain) was captured by sequencing in a study of T cells in Graves' hyperthyroidism and ophthalmopathy. Amplification targeted TCR beta CDR3 regions from RNA transcripts. Initially, a first-round RT-PCR of the TCR CDR3 employed the HTBI primer set. One entry per CDR3 protein, called by TCRdb with MiXCR from the multiplex PCR reads. The repertoire consists of around 500,000 distinct CDR3 sequences, with around 15% occurring once and the leading ten covering approximately 13%. The table lists this clonotype with many counts. V was clipped by 6 bases and J by 6 bases, with 14 bases between them. Looked up from germline, CDR1 is LNHDA and CDR2 is SQIVND (reference sequence). CDR3 length equals 13 residues.

Sequenced: blood. The rearrangement links TRBV19 to TRBJ1-2; tentative D call: TRBD1 (6 bases). The sequence derives from a middle-aged woman with Graves' hyperthyroidism. CDR3 DNA sequence: TGTGCCAGTAGAGGAACAGGGTTAGATGGCTACACCTTC. It encodes CASRGTGLDGYTF.